A single sample is the source of the 23 T cell receptor beta chains below, sequenced in a study of post-analysis software for immune sequencing data. Study observations and caveats: Patients carried 4 or 5 TRBV segments more frequently than controls did, and TRBV5-6, TRBV5-1 and TRBV20-1 were among them.

Unique molecular identifiers were built into the TCR beta cDNA libraries. Via MiXCR, TCRdb re-called the PCR reads, giving one row per CDR3 protein. The table includes 750,000 to 900,000 distinct CDR3 sequences, 46% detected once. No antigen has been assigned to these receptors. The sequenced material came from blood. The receptor source for this set is a girl between 10 and 17 years old with multiple sclerosis.

The V gene is TRBV2, the J gene TRBJ1-2; D uncertain. The CDR3 is 12 amino acids. The V end lost 6 bases, the J end lost 8 bases, and 13 bases lay between the germline ends. Germline V gene sequence: CDR1 SNHLY, CDR2 FYNNEI. CDR3 DNA: TGTGCCAGCAGCCAGTACCCGGGGGGCTACACCTTC. Encoded protein: CASSQYPGGYTF.

The rearrangement uses TRBV20-1 and TRBJ2-3; 7 bases agree with TRBD2. The CDR3 contains 13 residues. From germline, CDR1 is DFQATT and CDR2 SNEGSKA (reference sequence). With V trimmed by 2 bases and J by 11 bases, 10 bases remained unmatched. CDR3 DNA sequence: TGCAGTGCTAGATCTATACTAGCGCTGGGGCAGTATTTT. Its translation is CSARSILALGQYF.

This clonotype showed up just a few times. The rearrangement joins TRBV6-6 to TRBJ1-1; 7 bases agree with TRBD1. Germline CDR1 is MNHNY and CDR2 is SVGAGI (reference sequence). Unmatched junction bases numbered 7, after V lost 2 bases and J lost 1 base. The CDR3 extends over 16 amino acids. The CDR3 bases are TGTGCCAGCAGTTACAACCTTAGACAGGGGAACACTGAAGCTTTCTTT. Translation gives CASSYNLRQGNTEAFF.

V is TRBV3-1 and J is TRBJ2-7, with TRBD2 matching 8 bases. CDR1 is LGHDT, CDR2 YNNKEL, per germline (reference sequence). J was trimmed by 0 bases and V by 4 bases; bases with no gene match: 8. CDR3 length equals 16 residues. The CDR3 DNA reads as TGTGCCAGCAGCCCTCCCCGGGGGGGCCCCTCCTACGAGCAGTACTTC. Amino acid sequence: CASSPPRGGPSYEQYF.

The V gene is TRBV21-1, the J gene TRBJ2-7; the table's TRBD1 call for D was not verified on the DNA. TRBV21-1 is a documented pseudogene. This CDR3 has 14 amino acids. The CDR3 loop reads CASRNGQGAYEQYF. In nucleotides, the CDR3 is TGTGCCAGCAGAAATGGACAGGGGGCCTACGAGCAGTACTTC.

This clonotype has just one count. This sequence joins TRBV20-1 and TRBJ2-1; no clear D. CDR3 size: 13 residues. Trimming shortened V by 6 bases and J by 4 bases, and 13 bases separated the two germline ends. CDR1 DFQATT and CDR2 SNEGSKA come from the germline V gene (reference sequence). The CDR3 DNA is TGCAGTGCCTTAGCAAAAACTTACAATGAGCAGTTCTTC. It translates to CSALAKTYNEQFF.

The gene calls are TRBV20-1 and TRBJ1-4; TRBD1 aligns across 11 bases. Trimming cost V 0 bases and J 6 bases; bases outside gene matches: 3. Germline V CDR1 and CDR2: DFQATT, SNEGSKA (reference sequence). CDR3 length equals 15 residues. CDR3: CSARDLGQGDEKLFF. In DNA form, the CDR3 reads TGCAGTGCTAGAGATTTGGGACAGGGGGATGAAAAACTGTTTTTT.

A note on this clonotype: A much bigger clone sits one base away, suggesting this may be a read error. The chain is built from TRBV11-3 and TRBJ2-5; D is ambiguous. CDR1 SGHNT and CDR2 YENEEA come from the germline V gene. The CDR3 totals 15 residues. The CDR3 region has the DNA TGTGTCAGCAGCTTTGTCTCTCTGGGCCAAGAGACCCAGTACTTC. Protein: CVSSFVSLGQETQYF.

The chain couples TRBV11-2 to TRBJ1-2; 10 positions agree with TRBD1. Germline CDR1 and CDR2: SGHAT and FQNNGV. Trimming removed 4 bases from V and 6 bases from J; junction bases left unmatched: 14. The CDR3 extends over 17 amino acids. CDR3 loop: CASSSAGTGAFRNGYTF. The CDR3 DNA reads TGTGCCAGCAGCTCAGCCGGGACAGGGGCTTTCCGTAATGGCTACACCTTC.

The J gene is TRBJ1-2, the V gene TRBV7-8, with D unclear. The V gene's germline CDR1 is SGHVS and CDR2 FQNEAQ. The CDR3 loop spans 14 amino acids. Trimming cost V 4 bases and J 6 bases, with 15 bases left between them. The CDR3 here is CASSWDRVQNGYTF. CDR3 DNA: TGTGCCAGCAGCTGGGATAGGGTCCAAAATGGCTACACCTTC. The whole variable domain, filled in from reference TRBV7-8 and TRBJ1-2, reads GAGVSQSPRYKVAKRGQDVALRCDPISGHVSLFWYQQALGQGPEFLTYFQNEAQLDKSGLPSDRFFAERPEGSVSTLKIQRTQQEDSAVYLCASSWDRVQNGYTFGSGTRLTVV.

The chain uses TRBV29-1 and TRBJ1-2; D is unclear. The CDR3 sequence is 11 residues long. Germline values: CDR1 SQVTM, CDR2 ANQGSEA. DNA of the CDR3: TGCAGTGTCCCTAACACTTTGGGCTACACCTTC. It yields the protein CSVPNTLGYTF.

This clonotype was counted ten times or more. The gene calls are TRBV27 and TRBJ2-7; weak D call: TRBD2 (5 bases). The germline CDR1 and CDR2 sequences are MNHEY and SMNVEV (reference sequence). Trimming took off 5 bases at V and 3 bases at J, with 8 bases between the two ends. CDR3 size: 12 residues. The CDR3 loop reads CASSPSRYEQYF. The CDR3 DNA is TGTGCCAGCAGTCCTAGCCGCTACGAGCAGTACTTC.

The rearrangement uses TRBV27 and TRBJ1-5, with D possibly being TRBD1 (5 bases). This CDR3 spans 15 amino acids. Trimming removed 5 bases at V and 1 base at J, with 12 bases between. The germline CDR1 and CDR2 sequences are MNHEY and SMNVEV (reference sequence). The CDR3 bases are TGTGCCAGCAGTCCCCAGGGCCAGAGCAATCAGCCCCAGCATTTT. Its protein is CASSPQGQSNQPQHF.

V usage is TRBV3-1 and J usage is TRBJ2-1; 8 bases line up with TRBD2. Trimming took 4 bases from V and 3 from J; bases not matched to a gene: 11. Germline CDR1 is LGHDT and CDR2 is YNNKEL (reference sequence). The CDR3 loop spans 17 amino acids. This chain's CDR3 is CASSRTVTSGYYNEQFF. The CDR3 DNA is TGTGCCAGCAGCCGAACCGTTACTAGCGGATACTACAATGAGCAGTTCTTC.

CDR3 protein: CASSLEAGIVSYEQYF. The CDR3, as DNA: TGTGCCAGCAGCTTAGAAGCAGGGATCGTTTCCTACGAGCAGTACTTC. This chain uses TRBV7-8 with TRBJ2-7; tentatively, D is TRBD1 (5 bases). V was cut by 1 base and J by 1 base, with 14 bases left in between. Germline V gene lookup returns CDR1 SGHVS and CDR2 FQNEAQ. This CDR3 has 16 residues.

This chain connects TRBV29-1 to TRBJ2-7; a weak D match, TRBD2 (6 bases). The ends were cut back, 6 bases at V and 0 bases at J, with 15 bases in the middle. Per the germline V gene, CDR1 is SQVTM and CDR2 is ANQGSEA. The CDR3 consists of 14 residues. The CDR3 sequence: CSVQLADLSYEQYF. As DNA, the CDR3 is TGCAGCGTCCAACTAGCAGACCTCTCCTACGAGCAGTACTTC.

The CDR3 is CASSGSAGEQFF. CDR3 sequence (DNA): TGTGCCAGCAGCGGCAGTGCCGGTGAGCAGTTCTTC. The chain uses TRBV25-1 and TRBJ2-1; D uncertain. Trimming stripped 6 bases from V and 9 bases from J, with 12 bases between. The CDR3 consists of 12 residues. Per the germline V gene, CDR1 is MGHDK and CDR2 is SYGVNS.

This chain uses TRBV7-3 with TRBJ2-1; 10 nucleotides align to TRBD1. The V gene end was trimmed by 5 bases and the J gene end by 3 bases; junction bases not matched to a gene: 4. The CDR3 is made up of 15 amino acids. Per germline, CDR1 SGHTA and CDR2 FQGTGA. The CDR3 protein is CASSQGTGVYNEQFF. DNA for the CDR3: TGTGCCAGCAGCCAGGGGACAGGGGTCTACAATGAGCAGTTCTTC.

Turning to this clonotype: One end of the junction fails to match germline, which may point to a read error. The rearrangement joins TRBV5-1 to TRBJ2-2; either TRBD1 or TRBD2 may supply D (5 bases each). Germline CDR1 SGHRS, CDR2 YFSETQ. The CDR3 covers 15 residues. The DNA for the CDR3 is TGCGCCACCAGGGTGAGAGGATCGAACACCGGGGAGCGGTTTTTT. This codes for CATRVRGSNTGERFF.

This chain links TRBV24-1 with TRBJ2-1; weak D call: TRBD2 (7 bases). The CDR3 totals 13 residues. V gave up 5 bases and J gave up 9 bases, with 13 bases separating them. CDR1 KGHDR and CDR2 SFDVKD come from the germline V gene. Here the CDR3 reads CATSVRGGGEQFF. The CDR3 nucleotides read TGTGCCACCAGTGTCCGGGGAGGGGGTGAGCAGTTCTTC.

This clonotype has only a few counts. The chain employs TRBV29-1 and TRBJ2-7; possibly TRBD2 for D (5 bases). CDR3 length equals 11 residues. The V gene lost 4 bases and the J gene lost 2 bases, with 6 bases spanning the gap. CDR1 is SQVTM, CDR2 ANQGSEA, per germline. CDR3 in DNA: TGCAGCGTTGCCGGGGCCTACGAGCAGTACTTC. Protein product: CSVAGAYEQYF.

This chain connects TRBV6-6 to TRBJ2-4; TRBD1 matches at 7 bases. TRBJ2-7 explains the end of the DNA better; the J call may be wrong. The length of the CDR3 is 13 residues. Germline lookup yields CDR1 MNHNY and CDR2 SVGAGI (reference sequence). CDR3 in DNA: TGTGCCAGCGTCGGGACAGATCCCTACGAGCAGTACTTC. This sequence encodes CASVGTDPYEQYF.

This clonotype showed up just a few times. The chain joins TRBV9 to TRBJ2-7; 10 bases line up with TRBD2. CDR3 length: 17 amino acids. J was trimmed by 1 base and V by 1 base; bases with no gene match: 8. The germline CDR1 and CDR2 sequences are SGDLS and YYNGEE. CDR3: CASSVWDQTSGSYEQYF. CDR3 in DNA: TGTGCCAGCAGCGTATGGGACCAGACTAGCGGGTCCTACGAGCAGTACTTC. The full variable domain, in which reference TRBV9 and TRBJ2-7 provide the parts outside the CDR3, is DSGVTQTPKHLITATGQRVTLRCSPRSGDLSVYWYQQSLDQGLQFLIQYYNGEERAKGNILERFSAQQFPDLHSELNLSSLELGDSALYFCASSVWDQTSGSYEQYFGPGTRLTVT.